This TCR beta chain was documented in a study of cytotoxic CD8 clonotypes in ibrutinib-treated CLL. Details on this clone: Its antigen is currently unknown.

Study-wide findings and caveats: Clonotypes that were public were uncommon, and they contracted or stayed stable on treatment. T-cell clonality at baseline went above that of age-matched healthy donors and rose and fell with circulating CD8+ T-cell counts.

Target depth was 1 in 200,000 to 1 in 1 million T cells, about 10x per clonotype. The assay was immunoSEQ multiplex PCR, and TCRdb's table has in-frame clones only and misses some. This table holds over 200,000 clones, 65% to 80% found once. Specimen: PBMCs, collected after 12 months of ibrutinib treatment. The TCR was taken from a human donor with chronic lymphocytic leukemia.

The CDR3 loop is CASSPPEGRGQKLFF. The CDR3 region has the DNA TGTGCCAGCTCACCACCAGAAGGGCGAGGACAAAAACTGTTTTTT. The chain couples TRBV18 to TRBJ1-4; D gene uncertain. The length of the CDR3 is 15 residues. Germline V lookup: CDR1 KGHSH, CDR2 LQKENI. Trimming stripped 0 bases from V and 9 bases from J, with 14 bases between.